What follows are 3 T cell receptor beta chains derived from one specimen sequenced in a study of metastatic and nonmetastatic thyroid tumors. All patients were treatment-naive before thyroid surgery. TCRdb re-called clones via MiXCR from the PCR reads. The sample gives tens of thousands of clones, about 10% of which show up once; 25% to 30% is in the top ten. Sequencing was performed on blood. All receptors come from a female donor with papillary thyroid cancer or a benign thyroid nodule (not recorded which). Some clones in this sample may be carry-over from other donors' samples.

This clone was recorded many times. The chain employs TRBV9 and TRBJ2-1; 9 bases line up with TRBD1. With 3 bases clipped from V and 6 bases from J, the junction kept 10 bases outside the gene matches. The V gene's germline CDR1 is SGDLS and CDR2 YYNGEE. This CDR3 is built from 16 residues. The CDR3 sequence is CASSASGTGLSNEQFF. The DNA for the CDR3 is TGTGCCAGCAGCGCCTCCGGGACAGGGCTGTCCAATGAGCAGTTCTTC.

Remarks on this clone: Germline and junction disagree at one end, which may indicate a read error. Other nucleotide sequences in the sample specify the same CDR3. The rearrangement joins TRBV3-1 to TRBJ2-4; 7 bases line up with TRBD1. The germline V gene encodes CDR1 LGHDT and CDR2 YNNKEL (reference sequence). This CDR3 spans 14 amino acids. CDR3 sequence (DNA): TGTGCCAGTAGCCTCGGGACAGTTCCAAACATTCAGTACTTC. It specifies CASSLGTVPNIQYF.

V and J are TRBV3-1 and TRBJ2-3; 8 bases line up with TRBD2. The length of the CDR3 is 18 residues. Trimming took 1 base from V and 2 from J; bases not matched to a gene: 11. Germline V CDR1 and CDR2: LGHDT, YNNKEL (reference sequence). The CDR3: CASSQGRTGGTFTDTQYF. As DNA, the CDR3 is TGTGCCAGCAGCCAAGGGAGGACGGGAGGGACTTTCACAGATACGCAGTATTTT.